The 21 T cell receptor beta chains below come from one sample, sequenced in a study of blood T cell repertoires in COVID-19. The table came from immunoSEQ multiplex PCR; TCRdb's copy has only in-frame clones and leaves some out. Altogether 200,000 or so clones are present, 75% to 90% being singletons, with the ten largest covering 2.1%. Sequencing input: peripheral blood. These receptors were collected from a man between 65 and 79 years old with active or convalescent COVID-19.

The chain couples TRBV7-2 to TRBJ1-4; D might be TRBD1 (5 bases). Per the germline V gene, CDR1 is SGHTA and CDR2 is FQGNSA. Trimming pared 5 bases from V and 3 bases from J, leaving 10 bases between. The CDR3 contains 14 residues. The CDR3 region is CASSPGLSNEKLFF. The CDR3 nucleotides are TGTGCCAGCAGCCCGGGACTGTCTAATGAAAAACTGTTTTTT.

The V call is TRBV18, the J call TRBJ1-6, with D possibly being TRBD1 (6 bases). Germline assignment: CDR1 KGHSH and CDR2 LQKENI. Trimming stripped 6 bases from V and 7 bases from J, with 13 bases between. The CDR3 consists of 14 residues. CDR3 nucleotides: TGTGCCAGCTCCACGGACAGTGAGAATTCACCCCTCCACTTT. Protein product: CASSTDSENSPLHF.

CDR3 protein: CASSNGLAGGAETQYF. CDR3 sequence (DNA): TGTGCCAGCAGCAACGGACTAGCGGGAGGGGCAGAGACCCAGTACTTC. The chain uses TRBV9 and TRBJ2-5, with 15 bases fitting TRBD2. V trimming: 4 bases; J trimming: 4 bases; junction bases outside the gene matches: 5. Germline lookup yields CDR1 SGDLS and CDR2 YYNGEE. The CDR3 loop spans 16 amino acids.

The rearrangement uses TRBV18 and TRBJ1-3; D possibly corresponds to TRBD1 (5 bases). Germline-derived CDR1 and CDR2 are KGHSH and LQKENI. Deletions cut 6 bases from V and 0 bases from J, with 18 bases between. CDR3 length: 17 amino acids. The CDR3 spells CASSPATGSLSGNTIYF. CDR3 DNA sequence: TGTGCCAGCTCCCCTGCTACAGGTTCCCTCTCTGGAAACACCATATATTTT.

For the CDR3, the DNA is TGTGCCAGCAGCTTAGCGTCCTGGACTCGAACCAACTCCTACGAGCAGTACTTC. Its translation: CASSLASWTRTNSYEQYF. The chain combines TRBV7-6 with TRBJ2-7; TRBD2 might be the D (5 bases). This CDR3 has 18 residues. V lost 0 bases, J lost 0 bases, and 18 bases lay in between. Germline CDR1 and CDR2: SGHVS and FNYEAQ. The whole variable domain, filled in from reference TRBV7-6 and TRBJ2-7, reads GAGVSQSPRYKVTKRGQDVALRCDPISGHVSLYWYRQALGQGPEFLTYFNYEAQQDKSGLPNDRFSAERPEGSISTLTIQRTEQRDSAMYRCASSLASWTRTNSYEQYFGPGTRLTVT.

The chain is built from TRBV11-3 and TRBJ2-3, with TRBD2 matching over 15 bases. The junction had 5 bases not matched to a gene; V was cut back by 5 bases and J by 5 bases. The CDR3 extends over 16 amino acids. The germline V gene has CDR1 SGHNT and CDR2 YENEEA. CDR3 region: CASSQGLAGGRDTQYF. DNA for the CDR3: TGTGCCAGCAGCCAGGGACTAGCGGGGGGACGAGATACGCAGTATTTT. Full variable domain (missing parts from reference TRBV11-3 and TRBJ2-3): EAGVVQSPRYKIIEKKQPVAFWCNPISGHNTLYWYLQNLGQGPELLIRYENEEAVDDSQLPKDRFSAERLKGVDSTLKIQPAELGDSAVYLCASSQGLAGGRDTQYFGPGTRLTVL.

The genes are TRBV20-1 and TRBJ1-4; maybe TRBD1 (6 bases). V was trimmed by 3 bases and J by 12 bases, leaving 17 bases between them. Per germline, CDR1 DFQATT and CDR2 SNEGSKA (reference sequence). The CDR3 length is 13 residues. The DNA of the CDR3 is TGCAGTGCTAGTTTGGCCAACAGGGCCGAACTGTTTTTT. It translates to CSASLANRAELFF.

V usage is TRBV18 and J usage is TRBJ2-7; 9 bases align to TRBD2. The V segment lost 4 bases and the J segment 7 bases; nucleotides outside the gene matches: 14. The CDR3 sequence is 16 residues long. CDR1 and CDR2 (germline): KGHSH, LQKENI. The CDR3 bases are TGTGCCAGCTCACTATTTGATAGCGGGAGTGGGGGAGAGCAGTACTTC. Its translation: CASSLFDSGSGGEQYF.

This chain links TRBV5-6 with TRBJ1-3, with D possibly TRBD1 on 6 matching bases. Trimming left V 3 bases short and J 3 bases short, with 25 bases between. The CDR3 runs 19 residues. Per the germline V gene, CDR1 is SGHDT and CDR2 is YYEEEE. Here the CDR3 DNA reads TGTGCCAGCAGCTCTTACTACAGGGTGAGGGGTGAGAATGGAAACACCATATATTTT. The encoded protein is CASSSYYRVRGENGNTIYF.

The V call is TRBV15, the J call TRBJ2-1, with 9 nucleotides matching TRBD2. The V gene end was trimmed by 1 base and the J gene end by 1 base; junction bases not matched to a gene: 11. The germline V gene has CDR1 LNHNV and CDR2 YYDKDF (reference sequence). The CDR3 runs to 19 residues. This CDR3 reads CATSRAGAGGSASYNEQFF. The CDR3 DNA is TGTGCCACCAGCAGAGCGGGAGCGGGGGGAAGTGCGTCCTACAATGAGCAGTTCTTC.

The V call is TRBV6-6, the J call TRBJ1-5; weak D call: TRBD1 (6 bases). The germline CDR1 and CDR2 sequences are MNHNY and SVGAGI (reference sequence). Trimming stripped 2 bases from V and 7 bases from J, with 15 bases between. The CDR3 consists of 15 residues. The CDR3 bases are TGTGCCAGCAGTTACGAGCCAACAGGGATGCAGCCCCAGCATTTT. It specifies CASSYEPTGMQPQHF.

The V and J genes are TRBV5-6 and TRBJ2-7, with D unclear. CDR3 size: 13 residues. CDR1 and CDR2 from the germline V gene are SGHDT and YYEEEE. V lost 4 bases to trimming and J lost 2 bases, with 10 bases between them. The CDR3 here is CASSPGGPYEQYF. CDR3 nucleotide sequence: TGTGCCAGCAGCCCCGGCGGCCCCTACGAGCAGTACTTC.

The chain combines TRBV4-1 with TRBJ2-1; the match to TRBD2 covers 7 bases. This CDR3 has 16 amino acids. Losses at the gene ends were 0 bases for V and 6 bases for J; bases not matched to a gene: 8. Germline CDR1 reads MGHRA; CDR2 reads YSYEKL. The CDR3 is CASSQEAGLGGNEQFF. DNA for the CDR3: TGCGCCAGCAGCCAAGAGGCAGGACTAGGTGGCAATGAGCAGTTCTTC.

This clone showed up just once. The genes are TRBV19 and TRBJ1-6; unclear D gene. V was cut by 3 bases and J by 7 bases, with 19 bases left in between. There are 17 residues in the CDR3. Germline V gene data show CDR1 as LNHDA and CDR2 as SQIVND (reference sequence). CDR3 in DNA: TGTGCCAGTAGTATCGACTCGGCTCGCCACACCAATTCACCCCTCCACTTT. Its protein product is CASSIDSARHTNSPLHF.

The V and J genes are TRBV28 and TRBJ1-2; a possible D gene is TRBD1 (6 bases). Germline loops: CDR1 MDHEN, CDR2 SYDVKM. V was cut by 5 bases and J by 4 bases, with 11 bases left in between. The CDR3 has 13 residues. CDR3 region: CASSLGQSYGYTF. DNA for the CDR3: TGTGCCAGCAGTCTCGGACAGAGCTATGGCTACACCTTC.

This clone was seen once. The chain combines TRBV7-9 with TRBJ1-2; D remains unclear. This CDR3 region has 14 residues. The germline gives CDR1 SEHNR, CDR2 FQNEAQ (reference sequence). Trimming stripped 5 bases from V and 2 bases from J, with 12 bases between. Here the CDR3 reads CASSPGGPNYGYTF. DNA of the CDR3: TGTGCCAGCAGCCCTGGCGGCCCCAACTATGGCTACACCTTC.

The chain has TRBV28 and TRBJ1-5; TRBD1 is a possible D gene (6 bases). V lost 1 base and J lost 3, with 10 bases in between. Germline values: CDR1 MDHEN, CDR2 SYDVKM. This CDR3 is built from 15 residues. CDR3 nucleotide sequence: TGTGCCAGCAGTTTATCAGGACAGATCAATCAGCCCCAGCATTTT. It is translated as CASSLSGQINQPQHF. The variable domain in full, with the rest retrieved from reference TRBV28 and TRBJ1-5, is DVKVTQSSRYLVKRTGEKVFLECVQDMDHENMFWYRQDPGLGLRLIYFSYDVKMKEKGDIPEGYSVSREKKERFSLILESASTNQTSMYLCASSLSGQINQPQHFGDGTRLSIL.

CDR3 residues: CASSPNIWGAIYEQYF. CDR3 in DNA: TGTGCCAGCAGCCCCAACATATGGGGCGCTATCTACGAGCAGTACTTC. This chain uses TRBV28 with TRBJ2-7, with D possibly being TRBD1 (5 bases). This CDR3 has 16 amino acids. Germline assignment: CDR1 MDHEN and CDR2 SYDVKM. Trimming removed 6 bases at V and 3 bases at J, with 21 bases between.

This CDR3 is CAWGRQGITQPQHF. CDR3 sequence (DNA): TGTGCCTGGGGCCGACAGGGTATCACACAGCCCCAGCATTTT. The rearrangement joins TRBV30 to TRBJ1-5; 7 bases match TRBD1. The CDR3 spans 14 residues. After removal of 5 bases from V and 7 bases from J, the junction contained 11 bases not matched to a gene. CDR1 is GTSNPN and CDR2 is SVGIG in the germline V gene (reference sequence).

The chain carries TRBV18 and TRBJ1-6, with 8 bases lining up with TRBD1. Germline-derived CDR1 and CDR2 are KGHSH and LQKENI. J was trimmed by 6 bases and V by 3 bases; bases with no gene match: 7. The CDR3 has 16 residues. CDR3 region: CASSPGQGFGNSPLHF. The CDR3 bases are TGTGCCAGCTCACCTGGACAGGGTTTCGGTAATTCACCCCTCCACTTT.

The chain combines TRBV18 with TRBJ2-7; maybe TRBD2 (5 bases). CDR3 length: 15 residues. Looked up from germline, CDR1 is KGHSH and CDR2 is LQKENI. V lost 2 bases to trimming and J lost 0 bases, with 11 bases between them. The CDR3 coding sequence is TGTGCCAGCTCACCATCCTCGGGGAGCTCCTACGAGCAGTACTTC. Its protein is CASSPSSGSSYEQYF.